This T cell receptor beta chain derives from a study of shared clonotypes between healthy human individuals. The overall study: Serving as donors were two women and a few men, whose ages spanned 18 to 49. The study's findings and limits: Specimens sampled were limited to blood, with tissue repertoires likely differing. In several donors, approximately 5% of naive CD4 clonotypes appeared in common.

Per the germline V gene, CDR1 is SNHLY and CDR2 is FYNNEI. The CDR3 contains 12 residues. As regards this clone: No antigen is known for it. The junction departs from the called germline gene at one end, perhaps through a read error.

Profiling relied on immunoSEQ multiplex PCR, and the TCRdb table lists in-frame clones only, not all of them. Found here are over 850,000 clones, about 80% of them singletons; the top ten hold under 0.6%. This TCR derives from a man aged 18-30 years in good health. Some clones in this sample may be carry-over from other donors' samples. The sample taken for sequencing was memory CD4+ T cells from PBMCs. The subset was: CD45RA-negative fraction. This chain connects TRBV2 to TRBJ2-7; TRBD1 aligns across 10 bases. Here the CDR3 reads CASSIGDRGLNF. CDR3 in DNA: TGTGCCAGCTCGATAGGGGACAGGGGTTTAAACTTC.